What follows describes a single TCR beta chain. The sample comes from a study of blood T cell repertoires in COVID-19. Study background: Spain, Italy and the United States supplied samples that represented acute and convalescent COVID-19. The analysed material was cDNA or gDNA that came from T cells, B-cell-depleted T cells, or PBMCs.

Authors' processing steps: Reference gene primers were amplified, and this amplification served to estimate nucleated cell counts. Here immunoSEQ multiplex PCR was the method, and the copy in TCRdb shows in-frame clones only, minus some. V and J calls and clone size come straight from that table; D and trimming were deduced from the DNA. Among 65,000 to 85,000 clones, around 90% were seen once, and the ten largest hold approximately 2.5%. Germline lookup yields CDR1 LGHDT and CDR2 YNNKEL (reference sequence). Trimming took 3 bases from V and 2 from J; bases not matched to a gene: 8. There are 16 residues in the CDR3.

The chain has TRBV3-1 (or the pseudogene TRBV3-2) and TRBJ2-5; 8 bases map to TRBD1. Sequencing was carried out using peripheral blood. This TCR was sampled from a human donor in a cohort sampled during active COVID-19. CDR3 bases: TGTGCCAGCAGCCAGGTAACACAGGGGGTGCAAGAGACCCAGTACTTC. The encoded protein is CASSQVTQGVQETQYF.